The clone carrying this T cell receptor (beta chain) was detected ten times or more. These data are taken from a study of Graves' ophthalmopathy and Graves' hyperthyroidism. For repertoire sequencing, the TCR beta CDR3 regions were amplified from RNA transcripts. In the first round, RT-PCR was carried out with HTBI primers, and a multiplex PCR formed the second round. Each CDR3 protein gets one entry after TCRdb re-called the multiplex PCR reads with MiXCR. Seen here are about 660,000 distinct CDR3 sequences, about 41% observed once, and the top ten hold roughly 3.5%. This clonotype was sampled from an adult man with Graves' ophthalmopathy. Sequenced: peripheral blood.

CDR3 coding DNA: TGCAGTGCTAGCTCGGACAGGGGGCTTGGTCAGCCCCAGCATTTT. Protein: CSASSDRGLGQPQHF. The chain recombines TRBV20-1 with TRBJ1-5, with 11 nucleotides matching TRBD1. Looked up from germline, CDR1 is DFQATT and CDR2 is SNEGSKA (reference sequence). The CDR3 runs to 15 residues. Unmatched junction bases numbered 7, after V lost 3 bases and J lost 6 bases.